What follows are 18 T cell receptor beta chains derived from one specimen sequenced in a study of CD8 T cells in Susac syndrome. cDNA came from about 0.5 to 1 ug RNA primed by random hexamers. TCRdb passed the immunoSEQ multiplex PCR reads through MiXCR, listing each CDR3 protein once. The sample consists of some 110,000 distinct CDR3 sequences, approximately 93% of them appearing once. Specimen: CD8+ T cells from PBMCs. The source is a human donor with multiple sclerosis.

Points on this clonotype: One end of the junction varies from germline; a read error may be responsible. The CDR3 here is CASSLTTSFYEQCF. CDR3 nucleotides: TGTGCCAGCAGCCTAACGACTAGCTTCTACGAGCAGTGCTTC. The rearrangement links TRBV5-6 to TRBJ2-7, with 7 bases aligning to TRBD2. The CDR3 length is 14 residues. Germline CDR1 reads SGHDT; CDR2 reads YYEEEE.

This chain links TRBV9 with TRBJ2-6; D is perhaps TRBD1 or TRBD2 (6 bases each). The CDR3 runs 17 residues. CDR1 and CDR2 from the germline V gene are SGDLS and YYNGEE. Trimming took off 2 bases at V and 1 base at J, with 13 bases between the two ends. CDR3: CASSVGGARSGANVLTF. CDR3 nucleotide sequence: TGTGCCAGCAGCGTCGGGGGCGCCAGATCTGGGGCCAACGTCCTGACTTTC.

This clonotype was observed once. The chain employs TRBV7-4 and TRBJ1-1, with no clear D. The length of the CDR3 is 15 residues. Deletions cut 11 bases from V and 0 bases from J, with 19 bases between. CDR1 is SGHVT and CDR2 is SQSDAQ in the germline V gene. The CDR3 is CARLVWERLNTEAFF. CDR3 nucleotide sequence: TGTGCCCGCCTCGTGTGGGAAAGGTTGAACACTGAAGCTTTCTTT.

This chain uses TRBV7-6 with TRBJ2-5, with TRBD2 identical over 7 bases. J gave up 9 bases and V 5 bases, and 12 bases lay outside the gene matches. The CDR3 runs 14 residues. CDR1 is SGHVS and CDR2 is FNYEAQ in the germline V gene. CDR3 DNA sequence: TGTGCCAGCAGCCCACCTACGGCCGCGGGGGCCCAGTACTTC. Residues: CASSPPTAAGAQYF.

The chain recombines TRBV29-1 with TRBJ1-2; tentatively, D is TRBD1 (6 bases). Germline CDR1 SQVTM, CDR2 ANQGSEA. The CDR3 length is 14 residues. V lost 2 bases, J lost 4 bases, and 14 bases lay in between. CDR3 sequence reads: CSVEPLQGFYGYTF. CDR3 DNA: TGCAGCGTTGAACCCCTACAGGGATTCTATGGCTACACCTTC.

The chain recombines TRBV12-3 or TRBV12-4 with TRBJ2-3; D assignment may be TRBD1 or TRBD2 (6 bases each). Trimming cost V 3 bases and J 13 bases, with 17 bases left between them. This CDR3 has 13 residues. The CDR3 DNA sequence: TGTGCCAGCAGTTTCGATGGGGGGCGGTTGAAGTATTTT. This translates into CASSFDGGRLKYF.

The chain carries TRBV5-6 and TRBJ2-5, with TRBD1 matching over 7 bases. Germline V CDR1 and CDR2: SGHDT, YYEEEE. The junction had 9 bases not matched to a gene; V was cut back by 6 bases and J by 4 bases. The CDR3 contains 14 residues. The CDR3 loop reads CASINRGWGETQYF. The CDR3 region has the DNA TGTGCCAGCATCAACAGGGGTTGGGGAGAGACCCAGTACTTC. Full variable domain (remainder filled in from reference TRBV5-6 and TRBJ2-5): DAGVTQSPTHLIKTRGQQVTLRCSPKSGHDTVSWYQQALGQGPQFIFQYYEEEERQRGNFPDRFSGHQFPNYSSELNVNALLLGDSALYLCASINRGWGETQYFGPGTRLLVL.

V is TRBV6-5 and J is TRBJ2-1; 9 bases line up with TRBD2. CDR3 length: 17 residues. The germline V gene encodes CDR1 MNHEY and CDR2 SVGAGI. V gave up 0 bases and J gave up 2 bases; unmatched junction bases: 5. The CDR3 protein is CASSYSASGATYNEQFF. CDR3 nucleotides: TGTGCCAGCAGTTACTCGGCTAGCGGGGCTACCTACAATGAGCAGTTCTTC.

The chain uses TRBV7-2 and TRBJ1-5, with a weak D call TRBD1 (6 bases). Trimming pared 5 bases from V and 6 bases from J, leaving 14 bases between. The CDR3 is 14 residues long. Germline assignment: CDR1 SGHTA and CDR2 FQGNSA. The CDR3 DNA follows: TGTGCCAGCAGCCCGGGGGGCAGGAGTCAGCCCCAGCATTTT. It specifies CASSPGGRSQPQHF.

The chain recombines TRBV12-3 or TRBV12-4 with TRBJ1-1; D gene ambiguous. Trimming shortened V by 6 bases and J by 7 bases, and 12 bases separated the two germline ends. The CDR3 is made up of 12 amino acids. The CDR3 protein is CASSRGEFEAFF. The CDR3 DNA sequence: TGTGCCAGCAGCCGCGGGGAGTTTGAAGCTTTCTTT.

This chain uses TRBV27 with TRBJ2-3; D tentatively reads TRBD1 or TRBD2 (5 bases each). The V end lost 1 base, the J end lost 11 bases, and 19 bases lay between the germline ends. This CDR3 has 15 amino acids. CDR1 and CDR2 from the germline V gene are MNHEY and SMNVEV (reference sequence). The CDR3 protein is CASSLWWGEGRGQYF. CDR3 coding DNA: TGTGCCAGCAGTTTATGGTGGGGTGAGGGGCGTGGGCAGTATTTT.

This clonotype was detected once. This rearrangement joins TRBV7-6 to TRBJ2-2; 8 nucleotides align to TRBD2. Germline CDR1 reads SGHVS; CDR2 reads FNYEAQ. The V segment lost 5 bases and the J segment 1 base; nucleotides outside the gene matches: 12. The CDR3 totals 18 residues. CDR3 in amino acids: CASSLQAGGAWNTGELFF. CDR3 nucleotide sequence: TGTGCCAGCAGCCTACAGGCCGGGGGGGCGTGGAACACCGGGGAGCTGTTTTTT.

Remarks on this clonotype: Relative to the germline gene, one junction end is altered; a read error may explain this. The chain joins TRBV11-1 to TRBJ2-3; 12 nucleotides line up with TRBD2. In germline, CDR1 is SGHAT, CDR2 FQDESV (reference sequence). The CDR3 has 15 amino acids. The CDR3 loop reads CASSLAGGITDTQYF. The CDR3 DNA reads TGTGCCAGCAGCCTAGCGGGAGGGATCACAGATACGCAGTATTTT.

This sequence joins TRBV9 and TRBJ2-5; D is unresolved. The germline gives CDR1 SGDLS, CDR2 YYNGEE. The CDR3 runs to 15 residues. V lost 0 bases to trimming and J lost 1 base, with 10 bases between them. DNA for the CDR3: TGTGCCAGCAGCGTAGGGAGAACAGTCCAAGAGACCCAGTACTTC. Its translation: CASSVGRTVQETQYF.

The rearrangement uses TRBV5-4 and TRBJ2-6, with 9 nucleotides matching TRBD1. Germline CDR1 is SGHNT and CDR2 is YYREEE (reference sequence). This CDR3 is built from 16 residues. V trimming: 9 bases; J trimming: 0 bases; junction bases outside the gene matches: 7. The DNA for the CDR3 is TGTGCCATCGCCGGGACAGGGTACTCTGGGGCCAACGTCCTGACTTTC. Protein product: CAIAGTGYSGANVLTF.

The rearrangement joins TRBV6-2 or TRBV6-3 to TRBJ2-7, with 9 bases fitting TRBD2. There are 14 residues in the CDR3. The trim removed 5 bases at V and 3 bases at J, leaving 5 bases unmatched. Germline CDR1 and CDR2: MNHEY and SVGEGT. The CDR3 region has the DNA TGTGCCAGCAGTCGACTAGCGGCCCACTACGAGCAGTACGTC. Encoded protein: CASSRLAAHYEQYV.

This CDR3 is CASSHGRDYGYTF. The CDR3 bases are TGCGCCAGCAGCCACGGTAGGGACTATGGCTACACCTTC. V gene TRBV4-1 combines with J gene TRBJ1-2; D is undetermined. Trimming left V 3 bases short and J 3 bases short, with 8 bases between. The CDR3 is 13 residues long. Germline V CDR1 and CDR2: MGHRA, YSYEKL.

The chain couples TRBV29-1 to TRBJ2-1, with D unclear. V was pared by 7 bases and J by 1 base, with 14 bases between. CDR1 and CDR2 (germline): SQVTM, ANQGSEA. The CDR3 consists of 14 residues. The CDR3 region is CSALGKKSYNEQFF. The CDR3 nucleotides are TGCAGCGCCCTAGGGAAGAAGTCCTACAATGAGCAGTTCTTC.